The clone carrying this TCR beta chain showed up just once. The data are from a study of blood T cell repertoires in COVID-19. For the study at large: COVID-19 samples, acute and convalescent, were from the United States, Italy and Spain. The analysed material was cDNA or gDNA that came from T cells, B-cell-depleted T cells, or PBMCs.

The length of the CDR3 is 11 residues. Authors' data handling: Estimation of nucleated cell counts relied on the amplification of reference gene primers. Libraries were prepared by immunoSEQ multiplex PCR; TCRdb keeps only in-frame clonotypes and omits some of them. V and J calls and clone size are copied from that table; D and trimming were computed from the DNA. The profile shows about 250,000 clones, about four fifths of them singletons. Sequencing used peripheral blood. The receptor's source is a man of 80 years or more with acute or convalescent COVID-19. The J gene is TRBJ1-2, the V gene TRBV21-1; the table assigns TRBD1, which was not confirmed against the DNA. TRBV21-1 is flagged as a pseudogene. CDR3 in amino acids: CASSKRGGYTF. The CDR3 DNA follows: TGTGCCAGCAGCAAAAGGGGTGGCTACACCTTC.